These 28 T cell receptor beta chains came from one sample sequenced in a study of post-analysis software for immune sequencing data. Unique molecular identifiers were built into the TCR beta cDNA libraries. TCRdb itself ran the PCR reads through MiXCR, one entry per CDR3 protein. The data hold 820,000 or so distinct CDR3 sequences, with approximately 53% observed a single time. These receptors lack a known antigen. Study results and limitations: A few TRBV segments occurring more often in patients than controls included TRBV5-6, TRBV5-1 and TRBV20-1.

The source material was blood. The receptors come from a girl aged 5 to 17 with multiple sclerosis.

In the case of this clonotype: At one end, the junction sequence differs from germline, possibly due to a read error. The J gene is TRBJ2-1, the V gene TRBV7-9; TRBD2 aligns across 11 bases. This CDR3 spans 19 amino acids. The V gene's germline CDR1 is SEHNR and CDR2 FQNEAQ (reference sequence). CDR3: CASSLKSSGGNRAYNEQFF. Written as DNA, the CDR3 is TGTGCTAGCAGCTTAAAGTCTAGCGGGGGGAACCGTGCCTACAATGAGCAGTTCTTC.

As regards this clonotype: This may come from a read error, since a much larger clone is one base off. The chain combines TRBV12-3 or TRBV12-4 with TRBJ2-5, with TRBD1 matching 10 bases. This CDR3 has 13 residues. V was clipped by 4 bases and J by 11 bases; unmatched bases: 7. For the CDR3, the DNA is TGTGCCAGCAGTTCGGACAGGGGGTACAAGCAGTACTTC. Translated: CASSSDRGYKQYF.

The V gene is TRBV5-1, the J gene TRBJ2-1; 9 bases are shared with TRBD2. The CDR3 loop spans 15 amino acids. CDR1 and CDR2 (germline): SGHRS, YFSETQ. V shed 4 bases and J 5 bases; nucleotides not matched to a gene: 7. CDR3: CASSVIRLADNEQFF. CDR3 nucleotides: TGCGCCAGCAGCGTTATCCGACTAGCGGACAATGAGCAGTTCTTC.

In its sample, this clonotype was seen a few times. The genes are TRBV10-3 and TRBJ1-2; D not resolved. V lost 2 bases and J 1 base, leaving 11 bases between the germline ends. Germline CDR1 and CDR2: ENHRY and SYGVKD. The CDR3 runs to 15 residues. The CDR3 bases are TGTGCCATCAGTGAGGCTGTCGTAAATAACTATGGCTACACCTTC. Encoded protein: CAISEAVVNNYGYTF.

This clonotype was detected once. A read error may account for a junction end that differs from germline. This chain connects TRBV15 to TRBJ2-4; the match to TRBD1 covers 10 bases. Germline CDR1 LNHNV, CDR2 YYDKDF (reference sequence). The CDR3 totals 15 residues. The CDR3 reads CASSRGQGVENIQYF. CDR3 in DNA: TGTGCCTCCAGCAGAGGACAGGGGGTTGAAAACATTCAGTACTTC.

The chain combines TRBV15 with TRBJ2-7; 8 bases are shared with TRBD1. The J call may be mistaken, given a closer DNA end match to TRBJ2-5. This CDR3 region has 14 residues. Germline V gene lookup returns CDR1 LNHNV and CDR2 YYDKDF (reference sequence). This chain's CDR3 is CATSRQGARETQYF. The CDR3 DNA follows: TGTGCCACCAGCAGACAGGGGGCGAGGGAGACCCAGTACTTC.

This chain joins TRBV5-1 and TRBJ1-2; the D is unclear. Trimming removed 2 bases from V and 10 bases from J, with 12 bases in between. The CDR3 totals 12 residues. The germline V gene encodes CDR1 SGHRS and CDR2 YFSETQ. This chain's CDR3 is CASSLGEADYTF. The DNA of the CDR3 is TGCGCCAGCAGCTTAGGTGAGGCTGACTACACCTTC.

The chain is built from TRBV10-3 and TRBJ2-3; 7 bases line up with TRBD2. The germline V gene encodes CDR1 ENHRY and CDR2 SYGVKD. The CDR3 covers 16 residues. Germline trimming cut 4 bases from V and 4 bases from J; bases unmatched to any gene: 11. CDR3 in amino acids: CAISGWAGEISDTQYF. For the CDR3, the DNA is TGTGCCATCAGTGGATGGGCGGGGGAGATTTCAGATACGCAGTATTTT.

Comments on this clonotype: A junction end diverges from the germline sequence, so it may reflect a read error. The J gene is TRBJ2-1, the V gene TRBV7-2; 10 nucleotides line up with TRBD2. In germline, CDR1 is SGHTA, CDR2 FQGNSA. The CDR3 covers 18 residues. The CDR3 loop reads CASSPKRGGDTSYNEQFF. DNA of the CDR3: TGTGCTAGCAGCCCCAAGCGGGGGGGCGATACCTCCTACAATGAGCAGTTCTTC.

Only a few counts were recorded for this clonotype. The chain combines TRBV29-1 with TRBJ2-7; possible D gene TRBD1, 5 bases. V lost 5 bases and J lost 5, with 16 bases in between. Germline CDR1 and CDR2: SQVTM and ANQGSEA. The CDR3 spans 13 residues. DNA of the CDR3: TGCAGCGTTTTGGCAGGGAAGCTCCACGAGCAGTACTTC. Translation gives CSVLAGKLHEQYF.

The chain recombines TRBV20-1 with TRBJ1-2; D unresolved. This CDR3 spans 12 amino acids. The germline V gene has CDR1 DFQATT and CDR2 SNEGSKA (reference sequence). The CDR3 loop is CSTANRNYGYTF. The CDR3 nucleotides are TGCAGCACTGCGAACAGAAACTATGGCTACACCTTC.

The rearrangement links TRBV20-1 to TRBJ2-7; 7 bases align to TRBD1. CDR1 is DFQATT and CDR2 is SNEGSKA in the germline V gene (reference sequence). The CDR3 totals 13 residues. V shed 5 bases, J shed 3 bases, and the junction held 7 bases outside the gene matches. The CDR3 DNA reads TGCAGTGCTGAGAGAGGGGGCAGCTACGAGCAGTACTTC. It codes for CSAERGGSYEQYF.

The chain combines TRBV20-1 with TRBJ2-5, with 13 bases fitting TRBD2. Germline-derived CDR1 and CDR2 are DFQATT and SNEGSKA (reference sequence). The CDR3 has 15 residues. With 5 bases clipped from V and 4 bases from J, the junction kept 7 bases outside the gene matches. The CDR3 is CSAAPGLAGLETQYF. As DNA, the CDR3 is TGCAGTGCTGCACCGGGACTAGCGGGGCTAGAGACCCAGTACTTC.

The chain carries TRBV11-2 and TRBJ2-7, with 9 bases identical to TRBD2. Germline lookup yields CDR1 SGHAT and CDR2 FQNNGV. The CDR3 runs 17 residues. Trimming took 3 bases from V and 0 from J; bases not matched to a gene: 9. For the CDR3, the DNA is TGTGCCAGCAGCTTGACCGAAAGCGGGAGGAGCTCCTACGAGCAGTACTTC. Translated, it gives CASSLTESGRSSYEQYF.

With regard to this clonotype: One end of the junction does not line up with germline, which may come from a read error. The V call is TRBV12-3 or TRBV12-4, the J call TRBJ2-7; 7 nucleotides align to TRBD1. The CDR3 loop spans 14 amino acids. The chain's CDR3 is CASSWRQGTYEQYF. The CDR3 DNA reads TGTGCCAGCAGTTGGCGACAGGGAACCTACGAGCAGTATTTC.

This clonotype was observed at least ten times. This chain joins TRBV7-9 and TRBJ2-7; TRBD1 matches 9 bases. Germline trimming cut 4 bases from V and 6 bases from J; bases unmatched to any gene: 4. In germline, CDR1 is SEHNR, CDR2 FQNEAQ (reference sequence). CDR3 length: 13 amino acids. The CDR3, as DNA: TGTGCCAGCAGCTCGGGACAGGGCCCCGAGCAGTACTTC. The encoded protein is CASSSGQGPEQYF.

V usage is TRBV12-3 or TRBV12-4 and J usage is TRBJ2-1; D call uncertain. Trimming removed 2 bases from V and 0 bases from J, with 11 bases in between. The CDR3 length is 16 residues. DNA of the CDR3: TGTGCCAGCAGTTTAAATCCGGGTAGCTCCTACAATGAGCAGTTCTTC. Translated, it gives CASSLNPGSSYNEQFF.

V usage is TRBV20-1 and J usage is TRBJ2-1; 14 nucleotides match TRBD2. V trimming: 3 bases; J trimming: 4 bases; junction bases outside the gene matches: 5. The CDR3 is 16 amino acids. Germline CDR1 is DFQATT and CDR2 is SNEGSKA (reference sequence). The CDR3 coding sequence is TGCAGTGCTAGCGGACTAGCGGGAGGTAGTTACAATGAGCAGTTCTTC. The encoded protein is CSASGLAGGSYNEQFF.

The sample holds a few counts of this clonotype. The CDR3 spells CSVERTVNYGYTF. CDR3 sequence (DNA): TGCAGCGTTGAACGTACGGTGAACTATGGCTACACCTTC. The rearrangement joins TRBV29-1 to TRBJ1-2; D remains ambiguous. In germline, CDR1 is SQVTM, CDR2 ANQGSEA. The CDR3 loop spans 13 amino acids. V was shortened by 2 bases and J by 2 bases, with 9 bases between the two germline ends. The whole variable domain, remainder taken from reference TRBV29-1 and TRBJ1-2, is SAVISQKPSRDICQRGTSLTIQCQVDSQVTMMFWYRQQPGQSLTLIATANQGSEATYESGFVIDKFPISRPNLTFSTLTVSNMSPEDSSIYLCSVERTVNYGYTFGSGTRLTVV.

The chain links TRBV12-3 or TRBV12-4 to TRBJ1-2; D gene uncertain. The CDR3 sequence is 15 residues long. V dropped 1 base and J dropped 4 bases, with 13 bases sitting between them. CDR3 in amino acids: CASSLGPRGPYGYTF. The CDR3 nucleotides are TGTGCCAGCAGTTTAGGGCCCCGCGGTCCCTATGGCTACACCTTC.

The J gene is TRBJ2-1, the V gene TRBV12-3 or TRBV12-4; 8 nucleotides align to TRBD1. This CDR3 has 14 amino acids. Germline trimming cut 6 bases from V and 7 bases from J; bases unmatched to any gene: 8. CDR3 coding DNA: TGTGCCAGCAGATGGACAGGGAATGTGAATGAGCAGTTCTTC. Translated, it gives CASRWTGNVNEQFF.

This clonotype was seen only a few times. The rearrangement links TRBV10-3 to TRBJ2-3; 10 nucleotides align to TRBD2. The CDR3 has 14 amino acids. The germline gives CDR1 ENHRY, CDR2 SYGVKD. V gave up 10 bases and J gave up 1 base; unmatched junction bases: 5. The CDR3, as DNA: TGTGCCACGGCCGGGACTAGCGGCACAGATACGCAGTATTTT. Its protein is CATAGTSGTDTQYF.

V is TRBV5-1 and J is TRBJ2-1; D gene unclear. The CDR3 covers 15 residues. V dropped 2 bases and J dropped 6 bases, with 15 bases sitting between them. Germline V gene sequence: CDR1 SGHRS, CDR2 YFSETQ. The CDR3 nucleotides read TGCGCCAGCAGCTTCACGATGACCCTGCCCAATGAGCAGTTCTTC. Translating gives CASSFTMTLPNEQFF.

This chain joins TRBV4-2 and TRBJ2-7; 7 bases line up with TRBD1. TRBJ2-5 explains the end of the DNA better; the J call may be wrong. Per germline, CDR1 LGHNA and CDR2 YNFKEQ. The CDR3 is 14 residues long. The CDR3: CASSPDRPKETQYF. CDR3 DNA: TGTGCCAGCAGCCCGGACAGGCCAAAAGAGACCCAGTACTTC.

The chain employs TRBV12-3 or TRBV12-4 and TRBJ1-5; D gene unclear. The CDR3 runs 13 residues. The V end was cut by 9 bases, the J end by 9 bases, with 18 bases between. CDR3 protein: CASTKDTSLPQHF. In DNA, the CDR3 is TGTGCCAGTACTAAAGACACATCCTTGCCCCAGCATTTT.

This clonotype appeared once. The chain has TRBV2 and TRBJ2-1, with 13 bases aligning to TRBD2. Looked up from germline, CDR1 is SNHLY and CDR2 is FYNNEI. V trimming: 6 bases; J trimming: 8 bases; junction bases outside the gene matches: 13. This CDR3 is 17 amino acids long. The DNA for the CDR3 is TGTGCCAGCAGACTGCACTTACTAGCGGGAGGGCTCCATGAGCAGTTCTTC. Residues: CASRLHLLAGGLHEQFF.

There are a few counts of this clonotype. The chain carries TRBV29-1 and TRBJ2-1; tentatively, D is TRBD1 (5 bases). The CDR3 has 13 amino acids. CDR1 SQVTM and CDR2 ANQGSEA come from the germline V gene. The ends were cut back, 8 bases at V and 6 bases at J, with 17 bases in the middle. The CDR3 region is CSFSDTRANEQFF. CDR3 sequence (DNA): TGCAGCTTCTCGGACACCCGGGCCAATGAGCAGTTCTTC.

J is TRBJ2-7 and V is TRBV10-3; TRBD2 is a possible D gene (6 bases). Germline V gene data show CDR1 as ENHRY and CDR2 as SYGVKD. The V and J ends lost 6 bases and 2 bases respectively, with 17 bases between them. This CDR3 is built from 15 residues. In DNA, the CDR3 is TGTGCCATCAGGGACGTCGGGGGAACCACCTACGAGCAGTACTTC. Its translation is CAIRDVGGTTYEQYF.